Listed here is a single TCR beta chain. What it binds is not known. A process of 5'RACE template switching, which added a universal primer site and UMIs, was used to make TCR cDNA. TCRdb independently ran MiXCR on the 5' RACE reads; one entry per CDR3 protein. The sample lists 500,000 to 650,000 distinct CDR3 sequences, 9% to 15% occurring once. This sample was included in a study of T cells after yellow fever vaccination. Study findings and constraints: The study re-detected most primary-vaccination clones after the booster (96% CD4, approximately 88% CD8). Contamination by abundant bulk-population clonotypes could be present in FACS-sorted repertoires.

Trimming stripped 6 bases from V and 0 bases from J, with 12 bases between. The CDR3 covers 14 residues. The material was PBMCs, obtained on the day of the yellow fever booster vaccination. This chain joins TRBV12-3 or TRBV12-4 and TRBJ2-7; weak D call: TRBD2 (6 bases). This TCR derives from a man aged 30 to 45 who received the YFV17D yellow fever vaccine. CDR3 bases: TGTGCCAGCAGCCGGGACTTTCGCTCCTACGAGCAGTACTTC. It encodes CASSRDFRSYEQYF.